This T cell receptor beta chain was recorded in a study of blood T cell repertoires in COVID-19 (dated by TCRdb to about 2020). General notes on the study: Collaborator samples came from the United States, Italy and Spain and covered acute and convalescent phases of COVID-19. The material from the prospective study consisted of cDNA or gDNA derived from T cells, B-cell-depleted T cells, or PBMCs. Deeply sampled blood TCRbeta repertoires from subjects exposed to, actively infected with, or recovered from COVID-19 were included in the dataset. The repertoires were released in a freely available public database meant as a resource for research on the immune response to SARS-CoV-2. Samples were obtained from the ongoing ImmuneRACE study (first 160 participants) and from 950 to 1,500 subjects provided by 6 global collaborators. The sample metadata nearly always contained a de-identified subject ID, COVID-19 status, age in years and sex. Where HLA class I and class II types were available, the types were taken from metadata supplied by the sample provider, not from assay-based typing.

The V end loses 7 bases and the J end loses 4 bases, and a stretch of 10 bases separates them. The CDR3 contains 12 residues, cysteine and phenylalanine counted. Only the CDR3 region is kept as DNA, spanning 36 bases read in frame from base 1. CDR1 is given as LNHNV and CDR2 as YYDKDF, both from the germline V gene (reference sequence). TCRbeta CDR3 regions were amplified from genomic DNA using the immunoSEQ Assay, a bias-controlled multiplex PCR. The authors' pipeline ran thus. Within the assay, amplification of reference gene primers was used to estimate how many nucleated cells each sample contained. To quantify the absolute abundance of each unique TCRbeta CDR3 rearrangement, sequence reads were collapsed and filtered. For each sample, productive Simpson clonality was calculated as the square root of Simpson's diversity index over productive rearrangements. TCRdb holds this immuneACCESS table with in-frame rearrangements only. Some clones are missing; in checked studies, unresolved V genes explain under half, and the rest has no known cause. V, J and clone size reflect that table, while D and trimming were determined from the DNA. Counted in this sample were 150,000 to 250,000 clones; about 80% of them appeared once. 7.5% of the sample is held by the ten biggest clonotypes.

Points the paper makes about the study in general: The quantity of clinical and demographic metadata differed by source and by participant and was supplied without curation.

Participants in the prospective study were aged about 18 to 89 years, lived in over 20 United States geographic areas, and enrolled through a virtual design. In the prospective study, cohorts were assigned on the basis of participant-reported clinical history obtained from a screening survey and a study questionnaire. Recovered participants in ImmuneRACE Cohort 3 were defined by two consecutive negative NP/OP PCR tests, clearance by a healthcare professional, or resolution of symptoms. Mobile phlebotomists in the prospective study collected whole blood, serum and a nasopharyngeal or oropharyngeal swab from every participant. Prospective study participants could optionally give additional blood draws and questionnaires over an approximately 2-month period. Blood samples from the prospective study were shipped frozen or at room temperature prior to DNA extraction. A note on this clone: The antigen it recognizes is unknown. Per-nucleotide qualities are absent, and no much larger clonotype sits a single base away.

Recombination connected TRBV15 to TRBJ1-2; tentative D gene TRBD1, with 6 bases matching. Sequenced sample: PBMCs or T cells enriched from blood (not recorded which). This clonotype originated in a man in his forties who had recovered from COVID-19. In nucleotides, the sequence is TGTGCCACCAACGACAGGTTCTATGGCTACACCTTC. Its amino acids are CATNDRFYGYTF. The CDR3 plus the reference TRBV15 and TRBJ1-2 genes for the other parts give the full variable domain: DAMVIQNPRYQVTQFGKPVTLSCSQTLNHNVMYWYQQKSSQAPKLLFHYYDKDFNNEADTPDNFQSRRPNTSFCFLDIRSPGLGDTAMYLCATNDRFYGYTFGSGTRLTVV.